Listed here are 29 T cell receptor beta chains from one sample, sequenced in a study of beta chain features in type 1 diabetes. Overall study findings and caveats: Shorter TCRB CDR3s, moderately but significantly so, marked every one of the four CD4+ subsets in Type 1 diabetes patients.

These receptors are not linked to any known antigen. Expressed TCRB transcripts were sequenced because the entire RNA isolate underwent reverse transcription. Here immunoSEQ multiplex PCR was the method, and the copy in TCRdb shows in-frame clones only, minus some. The table records 300,000 to 400,000 clones, over 9% of them present only once. Sequences were obtained from central memory CD4+ T cells from blood. The receptors were gathered from a man aged 25 to 40 with type 1 diabetes.

The V call is TRBV6-5, the J call TRBJ2-7, with unresolved D. Looked up from germline, CDR1 is MNHEY and CDR2 is SVGAGI. The CDR3 is made up of 13 amino acids. Trimming removed 4 bases from V and 1 base from J, with 8 bases in between. CDR3 residues: CASSLRLSYEQYF. The CDR3 DNA reads as TGTGCCAGCAGTTTACGGCTATCCTACGAGCAGTACTTC.

The chain combines TRBV5-1 with TRBJ2-7; 9 nucleotides align to TRBD1. Germline V gives CDR1 SGHRS, CDR2 YFSETQ. V lost 0 bases, J lost 7 bases, and 8 bases stayed unmatched. CDR3 length: 15 amino acids. The CDR3 reads CASSLAGQGAWEQYF. CDR3 coding DNA: TGCGCCAGCAGCTTGGCGGGACAGGGTGCGTGGGAGCAGTACTTC.

The chain has TRBV6-5 and TRBJ1-5; no firm D call. Germline lookup yields CDR1 MNHEY and CDR2 SVGAGI. With 2 bases removed from V and 6 bases from J, the gap between germline ends came to 17 bases. This CDR3 contains 16 residues. CDR3 DNA sequence: TGTGCCAGCAGTTACCGGCTCGGCGGCGGCTCTCAGCCCCAGCATTTT. It encodes CASSYRLGGGSQPQHF.

This clone was seen only a few times. The chain recombines TRBV7-7 with TRBJ2-1; D is undetermined. Germline V gene data show CDR1 as SSHAT and CDR2 as FNYEAQ (reference sequence). CDR3 length: 15 residues. Trimming pared 5 bases from V and 5 bases from J, leaving 16 bases between. The CDR3 protein is CASSLTYGRNNEQFF. The CDR3 DNA reads TGTGCCAGCAGCCTAACATATGGGCGAAACAATGAGCAGTTCTTC.

Concerning this clone: The same CDR3 arises from other DNA sequences in this sample as well. V and J are TRBV14 and TRBJ2-7; maybe TRBD2 (6 bases). The CDR3 spans 14 residues. The ends were cut back, 4 bases at V and 0 bases at J, with 10 bases in the middle. Germline V CDR1 and CDR2: SGHDN, FVKESK. CDR3 nucleotide sequence: TGTGCCAGCAGCCGAGGAGGGAGCTCCTACGAGCAGTACTTC. Its protein is CASSRGGSSYEQYF.

This clone has only a few counts. The rearrangement uses TRBV27 and TRBJ2-5, with D possibly TRBD1 on 6 matching bases. Trimming pared 4 bases from V and 4 bases from J, leaving 10 bases between. In germline, CDR1 is MNHEY, CDR2 SMNVEV (reference sequence). The CDR3 runs 13 residues. The CDR3 DNA is TGTGCCAGCAGTTCACAGGGTACAGAGACCCAGTACTTC. Translating gives CASSSQGTETQYF.

This chain connects TRBV6-1 to TRBJ2-3; 9 bases are a match to TRBD1. Trimming cost V 6 bases and J 4 bases; bases outside gene matches: 5. Germline V CDR1 and CDR2: MNHNS, SASEGT. CDR3 size: 14 residues. The CDR3: CASSPTGGPDTQYF. The CDR3 nucleotides are TGTGCCAGCAGCCCTACAGGGGGCCCAGATACGCAGTATTTT.

This clone was detected only a few times. This chain uses TRBV28 with TRBJ1-5; TRBD1 matches at 10 bases. This CDR3 region has 15 residues. CDR1 is MDHEN and CDR2 is SYDVKM in the germline V gene. J was trimmed by 5 bases and V by 6 bases; bases with no gene match: 7. The CDR3 DNA reads as TGTGCCAGCAGCCGGGGGGGACAGGGGCATCAGCCCCAGCATTTT. This gives the protein CASSRGGQGHQPQHF. The full variable domain, its missing parts supplied by reference TRBV28 and TRBJ1-5, is DVKVTQSSRYLVKRTGEKVFLECVQDMDHENMFWYRQDPGLGLRLIYFSYDVKMKEKGDIPEGYSVSREKKERFSLILESASTNQTSMYLCASSRGGQGHQPQHFGDGTRLSIL.

CDR3 region: CASSIQNNQPQHF. The CDR3 DNA sequence: TGTGCCAGCAGTATACAGAACAATCAGCCCCAGCATTTT. This sequence joins TRBV27 and TRBJ1-5; unclear D gene. Germline values: CDR1 MNHEY, CDR2 SMNVEV (reference sequence). V lost 5 bases and J lost 3, with 8 bases in between. The CDR3 is 13 residues long.

This clone was counted only a few times. The chain recombines TRBV7-9 with TRBJ2-2, with D perhaps TRBD1 (6 bases). V lost 2 bases to trimming and J lost 7 bases, with 14 bases between them. The CDR3 contains 15 residues. Germline V lookup: CDR1 SEHNR, CDR2 FQNEAQ (reference sequence). The CDR3 nucleotides are TGTGCCAGCAGCTTATGGGCAGGGGTTAACGGGGAGCTGTTTTTT. Its translation is CASSLWAGVNGELFF.

This sequence joins TRBV5-4 and TRBJ1-2, with D hard to call. This CDR3 is 13 amino acids long. The ends were cut back, 0 bases at V and 1 base at J, with 4 bases in the middle. Germline loops: CDR1 SGHNT, CDR2 YYREEE (reference sequence). For the CDR3, the DNA is TGTGCCAGCAGCTTGGACAGTAACTATGGCTACACCTTC. It codes for CASSLDSNYGYTF.

There are a few counts of this clone. The chain combines TRBV15 with TRBJ1-1; D gene uncertain. Trimming stripped 5 bases from V and 4 bases from J, with 17 bases between. CDR1 is LNHNV and CDR2 is YYDKDF in the germline V gene (reference sequence). CDR3 size: 15 residues. In DNA, the CDR3 is TGTGCCACCAGCGTGGGTAGTGTGGGGATCACTGAAGCTTTCTTT. Protein product: CATSVGSVGITEAFF.

Only a few counts were recorded for this clone. V gene TRBV5-4 combines with J gene TRBJ2-3; perhaps D is TRBD1 or TRBD2 (5 bases each). Germline V lookup: CDR1 SGHNT, CDR2 YYREEE (reference sequence). V was pared by 2 bases and J by 0 bases, with 10 bases between. The CDR3 loop spans 15 amino acids. The CDR3, as DNA: TGTGCCAGCAGCTTACGGGGCGGGAGCACAGATACGCAGTATTTT. Protein sequence: CASSLRGGSTDTQYF.

This clone has a handful of counts. This sequence joins TRBV4-1 and TRBJ2-1; D is ambiguous. This CDR3 has 15 amino acids. Germline CDR1 MGHRA, CDR2 YSYEKL. V lost 4 bases and J 0 bases, leaving 10 bases between the germline ends. CDR3 residues: CASSRGLSSYNEQFF. CDR3 coding DNA: TGCGCCAGCAGCCGCGGCCTTAGCTCCTACAATGAGCAGTTCTTC.

This clone appeared many times. The CDR3 sequence is CASSLRDRATGAFF. The CDR3 nucleotides read TGTGCCAGCAGCCTCCGGGACAGGGCGACGGGGGCTTTCTTT. The chain combines TRBV5-6 with TRBJ1-1; TRBD1 aligns across 9 bases. The CDR3 is 14 residues long. Germline trimming cut 4 bases from V and 11 bases from J; bases unmatched to any gene: 12. Germline V lookup: CDR1 SGHDT, CDR2 YYEEEE.

The chain carries TRBV6-1 and TRBJ2-7; the match to TRBD2 covers 8 bases. This CDR3 region has 16 residues. The trim removed 2 bases at V and 5 bases at J, leaving 11 bases unmatched. Germline values: CDR1 MNHNS, CDR2 SASEGT. CDR3: CASSESVGSGSNEQYF. CDR3 nucleotides: TGTGCCAGCAGTGAATCCGTAGGGAGCGGGAGTAACGAGCAGTACTTC.

The chain carries TRBV9 and TRBJ2-3; TRBD1 agrees at 9 bases. The CDR3 loop spans 17 amino acids. Germline V gene data show CDR1 as SGDLS and CDR2 as YYNGEE. V lost 4 bases to trimming and J lost 5 bases; unmatched junction nucleotides: 14. In nucleotides, the CDR3 is TGTGCCAGCAGCTCTCGGACAGGGGCGCCCGTTATAGATACGCAGTATTTT. This gives the protein CASSSRTGAPVIDTQYF. Based on the CDR3 plus reference TRBV9 and TRBJ2-3, the full variable domain is DSGVTQTPKHLITATGQRVTLRCSPRSGDLSVYWYQQSLDQGLQFLIQYYNGEERAKGNILERFSAQQFPDLHSELNLSSLELGDSALYFCASSSRTGAPVIDTQYFGPGTRLTVL.

The table lists this clone with a few counts. The chain couples TRBV28 to TRBJ2-5; a weak D match, TRBD1 (8 bases). Germline CDR1 reads MDHEN; CDR2 reads SYDVKM. The CDR3 extends over 19 amino acids. The V gene lost 4 bases and the J gene lost 2 bases, with 26 bases spanning the gap. Here the CDR3 reads CASSSKQGGTYLGQETQYF. The CDR3 coding sequence is TGTGCCAGCAGTTCGAAACAGGGGGGGACATATTTAGGACAAGAGACCCAGTACTTC.

This clone appeared a few times. The chain uses TRBV5-1 and TRBJ2-2; 12 bases are a match to TRBD2. From germline, CDR1 is SGHRS and CDR2 YFSETQ. The CDR3 totals 16 residues. With 5 bases clipped from V and 1 base from J, the junction kept 3 bases outside the gene matches. Here the CDR3 reads CASRVTSGRNTGELFF. DNA of the CDR3: TGCGCCAGCAGGGTGACTAGCGGGAGGAACACCGGGGAGCTGTTTTTT.

This clone has just a few counts. The rearrangement links TRBV6-5 to TRBJ2-5; 9 positions match TRBD2. J was trimmed by 5 bases and V by 7 bases; bases with no gene match: 11. The CDR3 runs 15 residues. Germline values: CDR1 MNHEY, CDR2 SVGAGI. CDR3: CASIPGSGRMETQYF. In DNA form, the CDR3 reads TGTGCCAGCATCCCTGGCAGCGGGAGGATGGAGACCCAGTACTTC.

This clone was recorded a few times. The chain carries TRBV10-3 and TRBJ1-1, with 7 nucleotides matching TRBD1. The CDR3 has 14 residues. Germline-derived CDR1 and CDR2 are ENHRY and SYGVKD. The J segment lost 1 base and the V segment lost 8 bases, leaving 7 bases of the junction unmatched. This CDR3 is CAIRRTGKNTEAFF. In DNA form, the CDR3 reads TGTGCCATCCGAAGGACAGGTAAGAACACTGAAGCTTTCTTT.

This clone was found a few times. DNA of the CDR3: TGTGCCAGCAGAGAAGGACGGTACAATGAGCAGTTCTTC. As protein: CASREGRYNEQFF. This chain links TRBV7-2 with TRBJ2-1; unclear D gene. CDR3 length: 13 residues. Per the germline V gene, CDR1 is SGHTA and CDR2 is FQGNSA. V lost 6 bases and J lost 4, with 10 bases in between.

The chain combines TRBV14 with TRBJ2-1; 8 nucleotides line up with TRBD2. The length of the CDR3 is 14 residues. Germline CDR1 and CDR2: SGHDN and FVKESK. The V segment lost 0 bases and the J segment 12 bases; nucleotides outside the gene matches: 7. CDR3 nucleotide sequence: TGTGCCAGCAGCCAAGATTGGACGGGAGGGGGGCAGTTCTTC. Encoded protein: CASSQDWTGGGQFF.

The chain uses TRBV10-3 and TRBJ2-3; D ambiguous. V was shortened by 3 bases and J by 2 bases, with 3 bases between the two germline ends. The CDR3 contains 12 residues. Per germline, CDR1 ENHRY and CDR2 SYGVKD. CDR3 sequence reads: CAISEDTDTQYF. The DNA for the CDR3 is TGTGCCATCAGTGAAGACACAGATACGCAGTATTTT.

This clone was counted only a few times. DNA of the CDR3: TGCAGTGCCGGCGTCGACGAGCAGTACTTC. Amino acids: CSAGVDEQYF. V usage is TRBV20-1 and J usage is TRBJ2-5, with no clear D. The end of the DNA aligns better with TRBJ2-7, so the J call may be wrong. The CDR3 extends over 10 amino acids. From germline, CDR1 is DFQATT and CDR2 SNEGSKA (reference sequence).

The V and J genes are TRBV21-1 and TRBJ2-3; no DNA check was done on the table's D call, TRBD2. TRBV21-1 is marked as a pseudogene. The CDR3 runs to 16 residues. The CDR3 bases are TGTGCCAGCAGCGGCCTAGCGGGATCCGGCACAGATACGCAGTATTTT. It is translated as CASSGLAGSGTDTQYF.

This clone was picked up a small number of times. The chain combines TRBV2 with TRBJ1-1, with D perhaps matching TRBD1 (5 bases). V was shortened by 6 bases and J by 7 bases, with 15 bases between the two germline ends. CDR3 length: 13 residues. The germline gives CDR1 SNHLY, CDR2 FYNNEI. CDR3: CASSGTPGGEAFF. As DNA, the CDR3 is TGTGCCAGCAGCGGGACTCCCGGGGGTGAAGCTTTCTTT.

The V call is TRBV9, the J call TRBJ2-3; weak D call: TRBD2 (6 bases). Germline V gives CDR1 SGDLS, CDR2 YYNGEE. V lost 5 bases and J lost 3, with 13 bases in between. This CDR3 is built from 14 residues. The CDR3 here is CASSARTTTDTQYF. CDR3 nucleotide sequence: TGTGCCAGCAGTGCCCGGACTACAACAGATACGCAGTATTTT.

This clone was observed many times. The CDR3 nucleotides are TGTGCCAGCAGCTTAGATACGGGAGGCGAGCAGTTCTTC. It codes for CASSLDTGGEQFF. The rearrangement uses TRBV11-3 and TRBJ2-1; 7 positions agree with TRBD2. From germline, CDR1 is SGHNT and CDR2 YENEEA. The CDR3 has 13 amino acids. Trimming took 0 bases from V and 10 from J; bases not matched to a gene: 3.